This is a list of T cell receptor beta chains from one sample in a study of blood T cells in healthy people across ages. TCRdb reprocessed the 5' RACE reads via MiXCR and lists one record per CDR3 protein. The sample holds about 1.8 million distinct CDR3 sequences, around half seen once. Sequenced input: blood. All receptors derive from a woman aged 40 to 50 in good health. CDR3s leave out the opening cysteine and the closing phenylalanine or tryptophan.

cdr3_aa,v_call
ASSKCRRDRVENTEAF,TRBV21-1
SAHRGGYSNQPQH,TRBV20-1
ASSLVGAGLGTDTQY,TRBV5-1
ASSQASASLSDTQY,TRBV4-3
ASSTGQSSKNIQY,TRBV6-2/TRBV6-3
ASSEADGSEQY,TRBV10-2
ARPAPTMDTQY,TRBV9
ASSYRGLVAGTQY,TRBV6-2/TRBV6-3
ASSLIRGMGAFQY,TRBV27
AGSQVGGSYNEQF,TRBV3-1
SVTQGLAGGGTQY,TRBV20-1
ASSPTGLAGTYNEQF,TRBV3-1
SASAWAPGTSGGHGTDTQY,TRBV20-1
SAPDGQGNNQPQH,TRBV20-1
ASSSSLWGSQEKLF,TRBV6-5
SARDRRLGTGNYGYT,TRBV20-1
ASKGRGQGGRETQY,TRBV6-6
ASSPQTGGTETQY,TRBV9
ASSLAAGGEETQY,TRBV13
ASSFPSGVY,TRBV27
TLGDNEQF,TRBV29-1
ASSLVGAASQETQY,TRBV5-1
ASSVVPGGTDTQY,TRBV9
ASRLGLIGNEQF,TRBV2
ASSYRTPGNQPQH,TRBV6-2/TRBV6-3
ASSHPYGYT,TRBV25-1
ASSQEGRGGYEQF,TRBV4-3
ASSESSHPNEKLF,TRBV25-1
ASSPIRTSGFYEQY,TRBV27
ASSQTPNTGANVLT,TRBV4-3
ASSSLENRATEAF,TRBV6-5
ATSDLRGLATGELF,TRBV24-1
ASSQMDRDSRTLH,TRBV4-1
ASSFQMGWPNSPLH,TRBV27